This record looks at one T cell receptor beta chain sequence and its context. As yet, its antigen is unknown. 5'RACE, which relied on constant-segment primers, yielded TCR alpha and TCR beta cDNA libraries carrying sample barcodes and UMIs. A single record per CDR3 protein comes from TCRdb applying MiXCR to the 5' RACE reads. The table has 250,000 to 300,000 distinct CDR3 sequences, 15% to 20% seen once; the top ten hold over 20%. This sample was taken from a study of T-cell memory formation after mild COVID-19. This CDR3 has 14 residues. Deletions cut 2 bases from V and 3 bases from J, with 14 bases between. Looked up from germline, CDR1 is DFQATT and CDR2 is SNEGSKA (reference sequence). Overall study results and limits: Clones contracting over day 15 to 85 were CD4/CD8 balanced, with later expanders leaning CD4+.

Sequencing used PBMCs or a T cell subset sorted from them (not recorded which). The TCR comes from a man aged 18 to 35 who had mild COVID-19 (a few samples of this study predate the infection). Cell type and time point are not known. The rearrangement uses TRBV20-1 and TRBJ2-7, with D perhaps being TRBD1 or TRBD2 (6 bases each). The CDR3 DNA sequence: TGCAGTGCTAGAAGTCAAGAGGGGGGCTACGAGCAGTACTTC. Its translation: CSARSQEGGYEQYF.